These 14 T cell receptor beta chains were all obtained from the same sample, sequenced in a study of blood T cell repertoires in COVID-19 (TCRdb year 2020). Library preparation was by the immunoSEQ multiplex PCR assay. The immuneACCESS repertoire file appears here via TCRdb, limited to in-frame rearrangements. These files lack a portion of the clones; in checked studies, under half of the deficit traces to unresolved V genes, and the cause of the others is not known. The sample table contains some 170,000 clones; only one count was recorded for 85% to 95% of them. The biggest ten clones account for under 2% of the sample. The sequenced material came from peripheral blood. These receptors all come from a woman in her sixties or seventies with COVID-19, enrolled during active disease.

This chain links TRBV9 with TRBJ1-2; 8 bases line up with TRBD1. The germline V gene has CDR1 SGDLS and CDR2 YYNGEE. This CDR3 is 15 amino acids long. V trimming: 3 bases; J trimming: 1 base; junction bases outside the gene matches: 5. CDR3: CASSATGAINYGYTF. DNA for the CDR3: TGTGCCAGCAGCGCGACAGGGGCCATTAACTATGGCTACACCTTC.

In its sample, this clone was seen a few times. The chain uses TRBV7-9 and TRBJ1-1, with D possibly TRBD1 on 5 matching bases. The CDR3 consists of 14 residues. V lost 4 bases, J lost 1 base, and 10 bases lay in between. The germline V gene has CDR1 SEHNR and CDR2 FQNEAQ (reference sequence). The CDR3 protein is CASSSPDTNTEAFF. In DNA, the CDR3 is TGTGCCAGCAGCTCCCCGGACACGAACACTGAAGCTTTCTTT.

This clone was detected only once. This chain links TRBV9 with TRBJ2-3; 9 bases are a match to TRBD1. V lost 4 bases, J lost 1 base, and 4 bases stayed unmatched. The CDR3 is 15 residues long. Germline CDR1 and CDR2: SGDLS and YYNGEE. CDR3 region: CASSPRTGGTDTQYF. The CDR3 DNA follows: TGTGCCAGCAGCCCTCGGACAGGGGGCACAGATACGCAGTATTTT.

The chain links TRBV6-2 or TRBV6-3 to TRBJ1-5, with a tentative D call TRBD1 (5 bases). Between the trimmed V and J ends, which lost 0 bases and 3 bases, there was a span of 9 bases. The CDR3 is 15 residues long. CDR1 is MNHEY, CDR2 SVGEGT, per germline. CDR3 in amino acids: CASSYSSGHNQPQHF. The CDR3 coding sequence is TGTGCCAGCAGTTACTCTTCAGGGCACAATCAGCCCCAGCATTTT.

The chain joins TRBV19 to TRBJ1-2; a possible D gene is TRBD1 (6 bases). This CDR3 region has 18 residues. Germline V gene data show CDR1 as LNHDA and CDR2 as SQIVND (reference sequence). The V end was cut by 5 bases, the J end by 4 bases, with 26 bases between. The CDR3 sequence is CASSSIGWDTTSTYGYTF. The CDR3 nucleotides are TGTGCCAGTAGTTCTATTGGATGGGACACCACTTCTACCTATGGCTACACCTTC. The variable domain in full, completed from reference TRBV19 and TRBJ1-2, reads DGGITQSPKYLFRKEGQNVTLSCEQNLNHDAMYWYRQDPGQGLRLIYYSQIVNDFQKGDIAEGYSVSREKKESFPLTVTSAQKNPTAFYLCASSSIGWDTTSTYGYTFGSGTRLTVV.

This rearrangement joins TRBV20-1 to TRBJ1-1; D might be TRBD1 (6 bases). Germline V gene lookup returns CDR1 DFQATT and CDR2 SNEGSKA (reference sequence). The CDR3 covers 11 residues. Trimming cost V 6 bases and J 7 bases, with 12 bases left between them. CDR3 protein: CSASPTGEAFF. Written as DNA, the CDR3 is TGCAGTGCCTCCCCGACAGGTGAAGCTTTCTTT.

V is TRBV5-1 and J is TRBJ1-2, with TRBD1 as a possible D gene (6 bases). With 0 bases removed from V and 5 bases from J, the gap between germline ends came to 11 bases. Germline CDR1 and CDR2: SGHRS and YFSETQ. The CDR3 runs 14 residues. The CDR3 loop is CASSLDRVAYGYTF. CDR3 nucleotides: TGCGCCAGCAGCTTGGACAGGGTTGCGTATGGCTACACCTTC.

The J gene is TRBJ2-7, the V gene TRBV2, with TRBD1 matching 7 bases. Trimming cost V 5 bases and J 6 bases; bases outside gene matches: 10. CDR1 is SNHLY, CDR2 FYNNEI, per germline. This CDR3 has 14 amino acids. The CDR3 spells CASSNRQGPSEQYF. CDR3 coding DNA: TGTGCCAGCAGTAACCGACAGGGTCCCAGCGAGCAGTACTTC.

The sample holds one count of this clone. The chain carries TRBV4-2 and TRBJ2-7; no reliable D call. V lost 4 bases and J 4 bases, leaving 8 bases between the germline ends. The CDR3 has 12 residues. CDR1 is LGHNA and CDR2 is YNFKEQ in the germline V gene. CDR3 amino acids: CASSPSGYEQYF. The DNA for the CDR3 is TGTGCCAGCAGCCCCAGTGGTTACGAGCAGTACTTC.

The CDR3 spells CASSYHDSSNQPQHF. DNA for the CDR3: TGTGCCAGCAGTTACCACGACAGTAGCAATCAGCCCCAGCATTTT. V usage is TRBV6-2 or TRBV6-3 and J usage is TRBJ1-5, with D possibly TRBD1 on 5 matching bases. The germline gives CDR1 MNHEY, CDR2 SVGEGT. Trimming stripped 2 bases from V and 0 bases from J, with 8 bases between. CDR3 length: 15 residues.

The chain is built from TRBV11-2 and TRBJ1-4; D may be TRBD1 (5 bases). The length of the CDR3 is 16 residues. Per germline, CDR1 SGHAT and CDR2 FQNNGV. V was cut by 4 bases and J by 3 bases, with 15 bases left in between. CDR3 coding DNA: TGTGCCAGCAGCTCCATAGCGGGGGGTTCTAATGAAAAACTGTTTTTT. Protein product: CASSSIAGGSNEKLFF. The entire variable domain, with the rest obtained from reference TRBV11-2 and TRBJ1-4, is as follows: EAGVAQSPRYKIIEKRQSVAFWCNPISGHATLYWYQQILGQGPKLLIQFQNNGVVDDSQLPKDRFSAERLKGVDSTLKIQPAKLEDSAVYLCASSSIAGGSNEKLFFGSGTQLSVL.

The rearrangement uses TRBV2 and TRBJ2-2; TRBD2 is a possible D gene (6 bases). V lost 6 bases, J lost 4 bases, and 9 bases lay in between. The germline CDR1 and CDR2 sequences are SNHLY and FYNNEI. There are 13 residues in the CDR3. The CDR3 region is CASRAGFTGELFF. In DNA form, the CDR3 reads TGTGCCAGCAGGGCGGGGTTCACCGGGGAGCTGTTTTTT.

The V call is TRBV7-2, the J call TRBJ2-7; 10 nucleotides line up with TRBD2. CDR3 length: 16 amino acids. The germline V gene encodes CDR1 SGHTA and CDR2 FQGNSA. V gave up 1 base and J gave up 1 base; unmatched junction bases: 4. The chain's CDR3 is CASSLDGSGGSYEQYF. The CDR3 bases are TGTGCCAGCAGCTTAGATGGTAGCGGGGGGTCCTACGAGCAGTACTTC.

The chain is built from TRBV15 and TRBJ1-1, with no clear D. This CDR3 comprises 18 residues. CDR1 and CDR2 (germline): LNHNV, YYDKDF (reference sequence). Between the trimmed V and J ends, which lost 0 bases and 1 base, there was a span of 18 bases. CDR3 DNA: TGTGCCACCAGCAGAGATCTCATGCTAGAGCCGACGAACACTGAAGCTTTCTTT. Its translation is CATSRDLMLEPTNTEAFF.